Given below is one T cell receptor (beta chain) in context. Its antigen remains unidentified. No much larger clonotype is one base removed from it; base qualities were not supplied. The germline V gene provides CDR1 SGDLS and CDR2 YYNGEE. V loses 2 bases at its end and J loses 3 bases; junction bases beyond the gene matches: 7. The CDR3 runs 15 residues from the cysteine to the phenylalanine. Here the CDR3 DNA is all that survives: 45 bases in frame from base 1. Whole blood was collected in K2EDTA tubes by collaborating institutions according to the institutions' own protocols. For TCRbeta analysis, collaborators shipped samples in one of three forms: frozen whole blood, isolated PBMCs, or DNA extracted from either of those sample types. TCRbeta CDR3 regions were amplified from genomic DNA by means of the immunoSEQ Assay, a bias-controlled multiplex PCR. As for the authors' bioinformatics: Within the assay, amplification of reference gene primers was used to estimate how many nucleated cells each sample contained. To quantify the absolute abundance of each unique TCRbeta CDR3 rearrangement, sequence reads were collapsed and filtered. Productive Simpson clonality was computed per sample as the square root of Simpson's diversity index over productive rearrangements. TCRdb carries this immuneACCESS record with in-frame sequences only. Its versions omit some clonotypes, under half of them owing to an unresolved V gene in the studies checked, with the rest unexplained. The V and J calls and clone size are taken from that table; D and trimming were inferred from the DNA. The sample data list 93,000 or so clones, and about 87% of these were observed just once. The ten biggest clones cover roughly 13% of the sample.

The data are from a study of blood T cell repertoires in COVID-19 (TCRdb year 2020). Study-level background: Collaborator samples came from the United States, Italy and Spain and covered acute and convalescent phases of COVID-19. The prospective study material was composed of cDNA or gDNA derived from T cells, B-cell-depleted T cells, or PBMCs. Subjects who had been exposed to COVID-19, were actively infected with it, or had recovered from it provided the deeply sampled blood TCRbeta repertoires that made up the dataset. The repertoires were released in a freely available public database meant as a resource for research on the immune response to SARS-CoV-2. The samples were drawn from two sources: the first 160 participants of the ongoing ImmuneRACE study, and 950 to 1,500 subjects contributed by 6 global collaborators. Nearly every sample came with metadata listing a de-identified subject ID, COVID-19 status, age in years and sex. HLA class I and class II types, where available, came from metadata supplied by the sample provider rather than from assay-based typing. Results and caveats for the whole study, not just this receptor: How much clinical and demographic metadata was included differed by source and by participant, and the metadata was provided uncurated.

The receptor chain draws on TRBV9 and TRBJ2-7; 8 central nucleotides agree with TRBD1. The source material was peripheral blood. The TCR sequence derives from a human donor in a cohort sampled during active or convalescent COVID-19. CDR3 region: CASSVSDRAVYEQYF. The bases are TGTGCCAGCAGCGTTTCGGACAGGGCGGTCTACGAGCAGTACTTC.